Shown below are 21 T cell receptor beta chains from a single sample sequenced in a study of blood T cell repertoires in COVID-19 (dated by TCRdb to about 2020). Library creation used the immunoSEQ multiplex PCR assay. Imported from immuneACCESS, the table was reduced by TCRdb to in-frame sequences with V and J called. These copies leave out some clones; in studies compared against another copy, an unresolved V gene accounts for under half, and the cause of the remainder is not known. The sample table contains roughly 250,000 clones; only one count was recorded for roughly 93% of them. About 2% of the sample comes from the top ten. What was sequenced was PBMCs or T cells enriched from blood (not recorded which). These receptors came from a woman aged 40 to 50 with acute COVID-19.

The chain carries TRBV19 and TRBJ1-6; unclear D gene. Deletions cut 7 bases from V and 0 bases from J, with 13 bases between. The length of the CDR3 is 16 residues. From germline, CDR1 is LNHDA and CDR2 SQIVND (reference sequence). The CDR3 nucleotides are TGTGCCAGTACCGACTACCCGAGCTCCTATAATTCACCCCTCCACTTT. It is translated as CASTDYPSSYNSPLHF.

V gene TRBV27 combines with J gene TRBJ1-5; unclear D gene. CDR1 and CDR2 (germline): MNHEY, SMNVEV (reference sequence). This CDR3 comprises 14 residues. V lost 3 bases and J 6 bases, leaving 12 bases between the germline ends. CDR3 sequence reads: CASSLRQVGQPQHF. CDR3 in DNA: TGTGCCAGCAGTTTGAGGCAAGTGGGTCAGCCCCAGCATTTT.

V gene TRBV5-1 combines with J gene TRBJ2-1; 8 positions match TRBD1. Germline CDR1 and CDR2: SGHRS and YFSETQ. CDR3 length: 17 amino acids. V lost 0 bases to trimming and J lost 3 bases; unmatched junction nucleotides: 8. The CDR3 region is CASSLGRTGTGYNEQFF. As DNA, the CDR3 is TGCGCCAGCAGCTTGGGGCGGACGGGGACAGGCTACAATGAGCAGTTCTTC.

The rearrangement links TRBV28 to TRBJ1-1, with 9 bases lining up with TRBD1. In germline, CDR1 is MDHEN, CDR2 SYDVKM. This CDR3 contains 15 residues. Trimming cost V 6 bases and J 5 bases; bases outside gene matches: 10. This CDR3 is CASRMNRGRGTEAFF. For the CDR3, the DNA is TGTGCCAGCAGGATGAACAGGGGGCGGGGAACTGAAGCTTTCTTT.

CDR3 amino acids: CASSYQSSRGASEQYF. The CDR3 bases are TGTGCCAGCAGTTACCAAAGCTCCCGCGGGGCGAGCGAGCAGTACTTC. V usage is TRBV6-2 or TRBV6-3 and J usage is TRBJ2-7; D is possibly TRBD2 (6 bases). Germline-derived CDR1 and CDR2 are MNHEY and SVGEGT. The CDR3 has 16 residues. V was pared by 2 bases and J by 6 bases, with 20 bases between.

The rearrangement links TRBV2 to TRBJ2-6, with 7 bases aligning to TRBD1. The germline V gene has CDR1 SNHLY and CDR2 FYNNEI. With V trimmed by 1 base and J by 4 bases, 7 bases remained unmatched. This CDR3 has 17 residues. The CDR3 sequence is CASSEVRQGYGANVLTF. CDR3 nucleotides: TGTGCCAGCAGTGAAGTTCGACAGGGTTACGGGGCCAACGTCCTGACTTTC.

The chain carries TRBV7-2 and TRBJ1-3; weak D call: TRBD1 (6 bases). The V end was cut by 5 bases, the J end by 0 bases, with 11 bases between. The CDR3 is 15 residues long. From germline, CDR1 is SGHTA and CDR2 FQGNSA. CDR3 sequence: CASSTQGPSGNTIYF. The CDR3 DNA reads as TGTGCCAGCAGCACCCAGGGGCCCTCTGGAAACACCATATATTTT.

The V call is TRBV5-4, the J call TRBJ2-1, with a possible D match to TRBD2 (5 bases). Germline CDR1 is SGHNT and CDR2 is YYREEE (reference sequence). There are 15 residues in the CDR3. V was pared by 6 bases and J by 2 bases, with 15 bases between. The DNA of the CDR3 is TGTGCCAGCACCGACGGACTTGTACCCTACAATGAGCAGTTCTTC. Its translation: CASTDGLVPYNEQFF. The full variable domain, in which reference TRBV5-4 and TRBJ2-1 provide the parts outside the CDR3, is ETGVTQSPTHLIKTRGQQVTLRCSSQSGHNTVSWYQQALGQGPQFIFQYYREEENGRGNFPPRFSGLQFPNYSSELNVNALELDDSALYLCASTDGLVPYNEQFFGPGTRLTVL.

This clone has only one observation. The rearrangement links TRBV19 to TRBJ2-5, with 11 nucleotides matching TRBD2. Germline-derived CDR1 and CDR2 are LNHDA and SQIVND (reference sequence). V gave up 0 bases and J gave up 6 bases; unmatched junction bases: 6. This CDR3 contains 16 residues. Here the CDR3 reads CASSIERLAGGKTQYF. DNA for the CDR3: TGTGCCAGTAGTATAGAGAGGCTAGCGGGAGGAAAGACCCAGTACTTC.

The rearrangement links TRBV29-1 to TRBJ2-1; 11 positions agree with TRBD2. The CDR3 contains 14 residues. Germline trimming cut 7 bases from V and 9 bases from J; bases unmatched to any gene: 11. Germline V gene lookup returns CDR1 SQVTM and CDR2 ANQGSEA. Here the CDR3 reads CSAPRLAGSGEQFF. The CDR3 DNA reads TGCAGCGCCCCACGACTAGCGGGGAGTGGTGAGCAGTTCTTC.

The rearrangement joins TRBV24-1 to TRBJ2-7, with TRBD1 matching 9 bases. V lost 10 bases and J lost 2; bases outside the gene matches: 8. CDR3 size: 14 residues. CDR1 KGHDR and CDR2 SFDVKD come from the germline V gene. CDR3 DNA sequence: TGTGCCACTTCCGGGGGGACAGGGCCCTACGAGCAGTACTTC. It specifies CATSGGTGPYEQYF.

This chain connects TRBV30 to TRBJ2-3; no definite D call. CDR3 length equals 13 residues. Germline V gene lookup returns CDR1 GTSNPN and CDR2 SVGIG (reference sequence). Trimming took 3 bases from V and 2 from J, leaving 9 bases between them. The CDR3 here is CAWRVGYTDTQYF. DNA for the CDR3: TGTGCCTGGAGGGTCGGGTACACAGATACGCAGTATTTT.

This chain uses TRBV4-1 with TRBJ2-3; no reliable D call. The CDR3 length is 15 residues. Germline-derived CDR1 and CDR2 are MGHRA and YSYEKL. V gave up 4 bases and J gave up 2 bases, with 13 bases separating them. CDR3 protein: CASSPPWPVTDTQYF. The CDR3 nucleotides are TGCGCCAGCAGCCCTCCTTGGCCCGTCACAGATACGCAGTATTTT.

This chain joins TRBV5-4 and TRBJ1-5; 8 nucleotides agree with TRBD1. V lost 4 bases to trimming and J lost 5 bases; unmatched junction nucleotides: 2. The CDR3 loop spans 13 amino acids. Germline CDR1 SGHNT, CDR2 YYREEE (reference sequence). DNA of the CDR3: TGTGCCAGCAGCACGGGACAGGATCAGCCCCAGCATTTT. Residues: CASSTGQDQPQHF.

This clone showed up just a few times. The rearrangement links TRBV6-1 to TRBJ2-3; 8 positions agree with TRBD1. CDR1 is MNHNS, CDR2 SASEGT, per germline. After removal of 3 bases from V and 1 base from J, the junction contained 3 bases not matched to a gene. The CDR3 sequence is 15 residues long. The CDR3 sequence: CASSEETGGTDTQYF. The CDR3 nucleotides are TGTGCCAGCAGTGAGGAGACAGGGGGCACAGATACGCAGTATTTT.

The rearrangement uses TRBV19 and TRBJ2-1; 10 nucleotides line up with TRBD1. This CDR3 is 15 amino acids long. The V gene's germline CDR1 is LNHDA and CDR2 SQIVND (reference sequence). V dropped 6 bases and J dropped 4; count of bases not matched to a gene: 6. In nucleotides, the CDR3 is TGTGCCAGTAGCCTCGACAGGGGGCCTTACAATGAGCAGTTCTTC. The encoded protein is CASSLDRGPYNEQFF. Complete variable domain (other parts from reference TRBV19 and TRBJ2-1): DGGITQSPKYLFRKEGQNVTLSCEQNLNHDAMYWYRQDPGQGLRLIYYSQIVNDFQKGDIAEGYSVSREKKESFPLTVTSAQKNPTAFYLCASSLDRGPYNEQFFGPGTRLTVL.

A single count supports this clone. CDR3 region: CASRYDRPNYGYTF. DNA for the CDR3: TGTGCCAGCAGGTATGACAGGCCCAACTATGGCTACACCTTC. This sequence joins TRBV28 and TRBJ1-2, with a weak D call TRBD1 (6 bases). V lost 6 bases to trimming and J lost 2 bases, with 13 bases between them. CDR1 is MDHEN, CDR2 SYDVKM, per germline. This CDR3 contains 14 residues.

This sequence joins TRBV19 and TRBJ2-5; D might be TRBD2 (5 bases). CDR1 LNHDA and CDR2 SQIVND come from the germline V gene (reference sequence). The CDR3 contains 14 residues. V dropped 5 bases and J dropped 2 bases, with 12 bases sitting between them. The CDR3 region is CASSEVGVQETQYF. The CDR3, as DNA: TGTGCCAGTAGTGAGGTGGGAGTACAAGAGACCCAGTACTTC. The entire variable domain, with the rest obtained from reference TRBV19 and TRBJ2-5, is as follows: DGGITQSPKYLFRKEGQNVTLSCEQNLNHDAMYWYRQDPGQGLRLIYYSQIVNDFQKGDIAEGYSVSREKKESFPLTVTSAQKNPTAFYLCASSEVGVQETQYFGPGTRLLVL.

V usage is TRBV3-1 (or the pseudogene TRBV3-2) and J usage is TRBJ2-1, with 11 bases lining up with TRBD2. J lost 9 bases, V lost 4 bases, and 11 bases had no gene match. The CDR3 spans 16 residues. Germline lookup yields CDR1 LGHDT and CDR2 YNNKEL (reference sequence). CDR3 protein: CASSREASGRFSEQFF. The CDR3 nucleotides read TGTGCCAGCAGCCGGGAAGCTAGCGGGAGGTTTAGTGAGCAGTTCTTC.

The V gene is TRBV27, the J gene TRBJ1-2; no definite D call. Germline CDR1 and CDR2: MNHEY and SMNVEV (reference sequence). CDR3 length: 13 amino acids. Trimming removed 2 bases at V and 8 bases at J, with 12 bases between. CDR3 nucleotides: TGTGCCAGCAGTTTAGTCGGGGAGGGCGGCTACACCTTC. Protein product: CASSLVGEGGYTF.

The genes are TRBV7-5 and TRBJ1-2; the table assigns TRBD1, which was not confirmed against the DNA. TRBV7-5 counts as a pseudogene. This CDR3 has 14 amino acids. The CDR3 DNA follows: TGTGCCAGAAGCCCCCGGGACAGCTACTATGGCTACGCCTTC. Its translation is CARSPRDSYYGYAF.